Below are 21 T cell receptor beta chains sequenced from a single sample in a study of persistence of HIV-infected CD4 T cells. Overlapping HIV-1 Gag 15-mer peptides at 0.95 to 1 ug per peptide per mL were used. CD40L/CD69 double-negative CD45RO-high memory CD4+ T cells were collected. No antigens are known for them. The immunoSEQ assay was version 4, run in survey mode. Here immunoSEQ multiplex PCR was the method, and the copy in TCRdb shows in-frame clones only, minus some. The sample holds roughly 32,000 clones; 75% to 85% are singletons and the top ten take roughly 18%. Source: CD4+ T cells sorted from PBMCs after 18-hour stimulation, taken from a patient who received antiretroviral therapy. The receptors were sampled from an adult woman with HIV who was CMV-seropositive.

The chain links TRBV4-1 to TRBJ1-5; D is unresolved. Germline V gives CDR1 MGHRA, CDR2 YSYEKL. This CDR3 region has 15 residues. V lost 4 bases and J lost 4, with 14 bases in between. CDR3 DNA: TGCGCCAGCAGCCCCACTCAAGAGTCAAATCAGCCCCAGCATTTT. Its protein is CASSPTQESNQPQHF.

The rearrangement joins TRBV7-3 to TRBJ1-6, with D perhaps matching TRBD1 (6 bases). Germline CDR1 is SGHTA and CDR2 is FQGTGA. The ends were cut back, 2 bases at V and 10 bases at J, with 12 bases in the middle. The CDR3 is 14 residues long. CDR3 coding DNA: TGTGCCAGCAGCTTATCAGGGGCCGGATCACCCCTCCACTTT. Protein sequence: CASSLSGAGSPLHF. Variable domain in full (rest from reference TRBV7-3 and TRBJ1-6): GAGVSQTPSNKVTEKGKYVELRCDPISGHTALYWYRQSLGQGPEFLIYFQGTGAADDSGLPNDRFFAVRPEGSVSTLKIQRTERGDSAVYLCASSLSGAGSPLHFGNGTRLTVT.

The chain uses TRBV10-2 and TRBJ2-2; no clear D. V shed 3 bases and J shed 2 bases, with 10 bases lying between them. The CDR3 covers 15 residues. Germline V gives CDR1 WSHSY, CDR2 SAAADI. This CDR3 reads CASSEPRPNTGELFF. The CDR3 region has the DNA TGCGCCAGCAGTGAACCTAGGCCTAACACCGGGGAGCTGTTTTTT.

The rearrangement uses TRBV28 and TRBJ2-3, with D tentatively TRBD1 (5 bases). The CDR3 spans 16 residues. Germline CDR1 reads MDHEN; CDR2 reads SYDVKM. The V end lost 3 bases, the J end lost 0 bases, and 13 bases lay between the germline ends. CDR3 residues: CASSLAGLTSTDTQYF. CDR3 coding DNA: TGTGCCAGCAGTTTGGCAGGGCTTACGAGCACAGATACGCAGTATTTT.

The gene calls are TRBV28 and TRBJ2-1; the D gene is possibly TRBD1 (5 bases). Deletions cut 3 bases from V and 2 bases from J, with 14 bases between. The CDR3 loop spans 16 amino acids. Germline V lookup: CDR1 MDHEN, CDR2 SYDVKM. Here the CDR3 reads CASSLPRVGTYNEQFF. CDR3 coding DNA: TGTGCCAGCAGTTTGCCCAGGGTAGGCACCTACAATGAGCAGTTCTTC. Together with reference TRBV28 and TRBJ2-1, the CDR3 gives the full variable domain: DVKVTQSSRYLVKRTGEKVFLECVQDMDHENMFWYRQDPGLGLRLIYFSYDVKMKEKGDIPEGYSVSREKKERFSLILESASTNQTSMYLCASSLPRVGTYNEQFFGPGTRLTVL.

This chain joins TRBV20-1 and TRBJ1-1, with D maybe TRBD1 (5 bases). The ends were cut back, 2 bases at V and 8 bases at J, with 9 bases in the middle. CDR1 is DFQATT and CDR2 is SNEGSKA in the germline V gene (reference sequence). CDR3 size: 11 residues. This chain's CDR3 is CSARTGAEAFF. DNA of the CDR3: TGCAGTGCTAGAACCGGGGCCGAAGCTTTCTTT.

The chain is built from TRBV19 and TRBJ2-7; 7 nucleotides line up with TRBD1. This CDR3 is 15 amino acids long. V trimming: 3 bases; J trimming: 2 bases; junction bases outside the gene matches: 7. Germline CDR1 LNHDA, CDR2 SQIVND (reference sequence). CDR3 sequence (DNA): TGTGCCAGTAGTATTAAGGGGACAGAAACCTACGAGCAGTACTTC. Its protein product is CASSIKGTETYEQYF.

This clone was observed once. The genes are TRBV21-1 and TRBJ1-5. TRBV21-1 is designated a pseudogene. The CDR3 extends over 14 amino acids. CDR3 DNA: TGTGCCAGCAACCATCGGGGGAGCAATCAGCCCCAGCATTTT. This gives the protein CASNHRGSNQPQHF.

This rearrangement joins TRBV19 to TRBJ1-2, with 12 bases identical to TRBD1. The ends lost 6 bases at V and 10 bases at J; junction bases unmatched: 12. There are 15 residues in the CDR3. Germline lookup yields CDR1 LNHDA and CDR2 SQIVND (reference sequence). In DNA, the CDR3 is TGTGCCAGTAGGCCTAACCGGGACAGGGGGCACCCCTACACCTTC. Protein sequence: CASRPNRDRGHPYTF.

J is TRBJ2-2 and V is TRBV5-4; the D gene is possibly TRBD2 (6 bases). V was trimmed by 4 bases and J by 5 bases, leaving 18 bases between them. CDR1 and CDR2 (germline): SGHNT, YYREEE (reference sequence). This CDR3 region has 16 residues. The CDR3, as DNA: TGTGCCAGCAGCCCCCGAGGAGGGGCAAGGACCGGGGAGCTGTTTTTT. It encodes CASSPRGGARTGELFF.

This chain links TRBV2 with TRBJ2-7, with D perhaps matching TRBD1 or TRBD2 (5 bases each). CDR3 length equals 14 residues. Trimming stripped 6 bases from V and 4 bases from J, with 16 bases between. From germline, CDR1 is SNHLY and CDR2 FYNNEI. CDR3 bases: TGTGCCAGCAGACACCGGGACGGAGTATACGAGCAGTACTTC. Residues: CASRHRDGVYEQYF.

This chain connects TRBV29-1 to TRBJ2-7; 7 bases are a match to TRBD2. In germline, CDR1 is SQVTM, CDR2 ANQGSEA. V lost 4 bases and J lost 6; bases outside the gene matches: 12. This CDR3 is built from 14 residues. The CDR3 sequence is CSVGRTRGDGEQYF. For the CDR3, the DNA is TGCAGCGTTGGCAGGACTAGAGGGGATGGCGAGCAGTACTTC.

This chain connects TRBV7-6 to TRBJ2-5; 7 bases align to TRBD2. Germline CDR1 reads SGHVS; CDR2 reads FNYEAQ. V dropped 5 bases and J dropped 2; count of bases not matched to a gene: 8. This CDR3 is built from 15 residues. CDR3 loop: CASSIGGTSQETQYF. The CDR3 DNA reads TGTGCCAGCAGCATCGGGGGGACTTCGCAAGAGACCCAGTACTTC.

V and J are TRBV10-1 and TRBJ1-1; D may be TRBD1 (5 bases). V was pared by 0 bases and J by 1 base, with 12 bases between. Germline CDR1 and CDR2: WNHNN and SYGVQD (reference sequence). There are 16 residues in the CDR3. The CDR3 DNA reads as TGCGCCAGCAGTGAGTCTGGAGGGGTTCGGAACACTGAAGCTTTCTTT. Its protein is CASSESGGVRNTEAFF.

The chain uses TRBV20-1 and TRBJ1-1, with D possibly TRBD1 on 5 matching bases. This CDR3 spans 11 amino acids. CDR1 and CDR2 (germline): DFQATT, SNEGSKA (reference sequence). Trimming pared 5 bases from V and 7 bases from J, leaving 11 bases between. The CDR3 is CSAEVRGEAFF. CDR3 DNA: TGCAGTGCTGAGGTTAGGGGTGAAGCTTTCTTT.

The chain couples TRBV6-6 to TRBJ1-1; tentative D call: TRBD1 (5 bases). Trimming shortened V by 6 bases and J by 3 bases, and 14 bases separated the two germline ends. There are 14 residues in the CDR3. Germline values: CDR1 MNHNY, CDR2 SVGAGI (reference sequence). The CDR3 reads CASSDGTFDTEAFF. The DNA of the CDR3 is TGTGCCAGCAGCGACGGGACCTTCGACACTGAAGCTTTCTTT.

The rearrangement joins TRBV7-2 to TRBJ2-7, with 11 nucleotides matching TRBD1. This CDR3 is built from 15 residues. Germline CDR1 is SGHTA and CDR2 is FQGNSA. V lost 5 bases, J lost 6 bases, and 9 bases stayed unmatched. The CDR3 loop reads CASSPRTGTGGEQYF. CDR3 DNA sequence: TGTGCCAGCAGCCCAAGGACCGGGACAGGGGGCGAGCAGTACTTC.

The gene calls are TRBV6-4 and TRBJ2-6; D not certain. This CDR3 is built from 16 residues. Deletions cut 0 bases from V and 4 bases from J, with 10 bases between. Germline CDR1 is MRHNA and CDR2 is SNTAGT. Here the CDR3 DNA reads TGTGCCAGCAGTGACTCGTGGGCCTTGGGGGCCAACGTCCTGACTTTC. As protein: CASSDSWALGANVLTF.

This clone has a single count. V usage is TRBV7-8 and J usage is TRBJ1-5; 8 positions match TRBD1. With 5 bases clipped from V and 6 bases from J, the junction kept 6 bases outside the gene matches. Germline-derived CDR1 and CDR2 are SGHVS and FQNEAQ. The CDR3 is made up of 14 amino acids. This CDR3 is CASSPQGARQPQHF. The CDR3 DNA reads TGTGCCAGCAGCCCGCAGGGGGCTCGTCAGCCCCAGCATTTT.

The rearrangement joins TRBV9 to TRBJ2-5; 12 nucleotides line up with TRBD2. Germline loops: CDR1 SGDLS, CDR2 YYNGEE. This CDR3 contains 19 residues. Germline trimming cut 0 bases from V and 3 bases from J; bases unmatched to any gene: 12. The CDR3 protein is CASSVEGLAGGASKETQYF. DNA for the CDR3: TGTGCCAGCAGCGTAGAGGGGCTAGCGGGAGGGGCCTCAAAAGAGACCCAGTACTTC.

The chain uses TRBV7-2 and TRBJ2-3; 7 positions agree with TRBD2. V was clipped by 5 bases and J by 2 bases; unmatched bases: 10. Germline CDR1 and CDR2: SGHTA and FQGNSA. The CDR3 runs to 16 residues. The CDR3, as DNA: TGTGCCAGCAGCCTCGGTGGGAGCGGGACCACAGATACGCAGTATTTT. This codes for CASSLGGSGTTDTQYF.